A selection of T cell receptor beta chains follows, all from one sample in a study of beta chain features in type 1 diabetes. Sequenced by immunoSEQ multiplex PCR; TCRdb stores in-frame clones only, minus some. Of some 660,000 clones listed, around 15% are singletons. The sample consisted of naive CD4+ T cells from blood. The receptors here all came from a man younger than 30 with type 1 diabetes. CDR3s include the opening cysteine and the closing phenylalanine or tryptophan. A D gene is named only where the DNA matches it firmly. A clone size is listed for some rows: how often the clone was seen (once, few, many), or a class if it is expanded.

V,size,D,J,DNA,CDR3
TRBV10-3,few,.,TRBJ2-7,TGTGCCATCAGTGGCAGCCCCTCTACCTACGAGCAGTACTTC,CAISGSPSTYEQYF
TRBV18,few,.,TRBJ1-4,TGTGCCAGCTCACCGGACAGACAACGGAATGAAAAACTGTTTTTT,CASSPDRQRNEKLFF
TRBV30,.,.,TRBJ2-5,TGTGCCTGGACCATCAAACTTCGGAGGGAGACCCAGTACTTC,CAWTIKLRRETQYF
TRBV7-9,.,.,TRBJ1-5,TGTGCCAGCAGCTTCTCGGGACAAGCCAATCAGCCCCAGCATTTT,CASSFSGQANQPQHF
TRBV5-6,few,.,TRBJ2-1,TGTGCCAGCAGCTTGGCATGGGATGAGCAGTTCTTC,CASSLAWDEQFF
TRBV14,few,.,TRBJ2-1,TGTGCCAGCAGCCAAGGAACCCGGGGTTACTCTCATGAGCAGTTCTTC,CASSQGTRGYSHEQFF
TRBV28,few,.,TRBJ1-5,TGTGCCAGCGAGCGAGGCAGCAATCAGCCCCAGCATTTT,CASERGSNQPQHF
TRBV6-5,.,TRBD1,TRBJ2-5,TGTGCCAGCAGAGTAACAGGGGCGGAGACCCAGTACTTC,CASRVTGAETQYF
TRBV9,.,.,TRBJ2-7,TGTGCCAGCAGCGTGGGGGGTCCCGGCGAGCAGTACTTC,CASSVGGPGEQYF
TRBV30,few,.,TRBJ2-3,TGTGCCTCCCCTAAGCTATTTAGCACAGATACGCAGTATTTT,CASPKLFSTDTQYF
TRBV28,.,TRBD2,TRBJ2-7,TGTGCCAGCAGTTTACTGGGACTAGGCTACGAGCAGTACTTC,CASSLLGLGYEQYF
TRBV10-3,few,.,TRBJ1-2,TGTGCCATCAGTGAGTCGAGGGGCTACACCTTC,CAISESRGYTF
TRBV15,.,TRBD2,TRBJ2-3,TGTGCCACCAAGACTAGCGGGAGCACAGATACGCAGTATTTT,CATKTSGSTDTQYF
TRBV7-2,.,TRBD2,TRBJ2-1,TGTGCCAGCAGCCCGTCGACTAGCGGGGGTAATGAGCAGTTCTTC,CASSPSTSGGNEQFF
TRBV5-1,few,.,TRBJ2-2,TGCGCCAGCAGCTTCCAGTACACCGGGGAGCTGTTTTTT,CASSFQYTGELFF
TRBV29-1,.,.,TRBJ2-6,TGCAGCGTAGACGTCGGGGGACAATTCTCTGGGGCCAACGTCCTGACTTTC,CSVDVGGQFSGANVLTF
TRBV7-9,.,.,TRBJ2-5,TGTGCCAGCAGCTTAGCCGGGGGAAGGGCGACCCAGTACTTC,CASSLAGGRATQYF